Below are 26 T cell receptor beta chains sequenced from a single sample in a study of STAT5B mutations in CD4+ large granular lymphocyte leukemia. Repertoires were generated with immunoSEQ multiplex PCR, while TCRdb's copy carries only in-frame clones and drops some. The sample lists 9,000 to 10,000 clones; just under 85% were seen once. Sequencing was done on a sample of PBMCs. Source of these receptors: a man between 60 and 70 years old with CD4+ T-cell large granular lymphocyte leukemia.

This clone was recorded a few times. The chain recombines TRBV5-1 with TRBJ2-7; 8 positions match TRBD2. Per the germline V gene, CDR1 is SGHRS and CDR2 is YFSETQ. The CDR3 length is 15 residues. J was trimmed by 4 bases and V by 4 bases; bases with no gene match: 10. The CDR3 bases are TGCGCCAGCAGCCCCCTCACGGGAGGGGAATACGAGCAGTACTTC. Translating gives CASSPLTGGEYEQYF.

V gene TRBV2 combines with J gene TRBJ2-5; 8 bases match TRBD2. The junction had 8 bases not matched to a gene; V was cut back by 2 bases and J by 6 bases. Germline V lookup: CDR1 SNHLY, CDR2 FYNNEI. The CDR3 has 15 residues. The DNA for the CDR3 is TGTGCCAGCAGTGAATCAGCGGGAGATGTGAAGACCCAGTACTTC. As protein: CASSESAGDVKTQYF.

This chain joins TRBV28 and TRBJ2-7; 16 bases map to TRBD2. CDR1 and CDR2 (germline): MDHEN, SYDVKM. The CDR3 covers 17 residues. The J segment lost 4 bases and the V segment lost 7 bases, leaving 10 bases of the junction unmatched. The CDR3 sequence: CASTLGTSGRARYEQYF. CDR3 coding DNA: TGTGCCAGCACCCTTGGGACTAGCGGGAGGGCCAGGTACGAGCAGTACTTC.

In nucleotides, the CDR3 is TGTGCCAGCAGCTTGCAGGGGGGTTCAGATACGCAGTATTTT. Protein: CASSLQGGSDTQYF. The chain couples TRBV7-2 to TRBJ2-3; weak D call: TRBD1 (7 bases). Trimming shortened V by 3 bases and J by 4 bases, and 11 bases separated the two germline ends. CDR3 length: 14 residues. CDR1 is SGHTA, CDR2 FQGNSA, per germline.

The V and J genes are TRBV21-1 and TRBJ2-2; the table's D call, TRBD2, has no DNA check behind it. TRBV21-1 is an annotated pseudogene. The CDR3 length is 15 residues. The DNA of the CDR3 is TGTGCCAGCAGCAAAAAACGGGGGACGACCGGGGAGCTGTTTTTT. Its protein is CASSKKRGTTGELFF.

This chain uses TRBV5-4 with TRBJ1-3, with a possible D match to TRBD1 (6 bases). Per the germline V gene, CDR1 is SGHNT and CDR2 is YYREEE (reference sequence). Trimming took off 0 bases at V and 0 bases at J, with 10 bases between the two ends. The CDR3 has 16 amino acids. CDR3 amino acids: CASSLAGASSGNTIYF. The CDR3 DNA sequence: TGTGCCAGCAGCTTGGCAGGGGCGAGCTCTGGAAACACCATATATTTT.

This rearrangement joins TRBV11-2 to TRBJ2-7; D is unresolved. The CDR3 totals 13 residues. CDR1 is SGHAT and CDR2 is FQNNGV in the germline V gene. V lost 1 base and J 13 bases, leaving 17 bases between the germline ends. The DNA of the CDR3 is TGTGCCAGCAGCTTAGTCGACTTGCCTCCTGCATACTTC. Translated, it gives CASSLVDLPPAYF.

The V and J genes are TRBV6-5 and TRBJ2-7; the match to TRBD1 covers 7 bases. CDR1 and CDR2 from the germline V gene are MNHEY and SVGAGI. V shed 8 bases, J shed 6 bases, and the junction held 13 bases outside the gene matches. The CDR3 loop spans 14 amino acids. CDR3: CASDRRQGLGEQYF. CDR3 DNA: TGTGCCAGCGACCGAAGACAGGGCCTGGGCGAGCAGTACTTC.

V usage is TRBV11-1 and J usage is TRBJ2-7; 9 bases fit TRBD1. Germline V gene sequence: CDR1 SGHAT, CDR2 FQDESV (reference sequence). The CDR3 extends over 14 amino acids. The trim removed 6 bases at V and 3 bases at J, leaving 6 bases unmatched. The CDR3 sequence: CASRPGQGVYEQYF. The CDR3 nucleotides are TGTGCCAGCAGGCCGGGACAGGGCGTCTACGAGCAGTACTTC.

The chain employs TRBV27 and TRBJ2-7; perhaps TRBD1 as D (5 bases). CDR1 is MNHEY, CDR2 SMNVEV, per germline (reference sequence). V was cut by 2 bases and J by 2 bases, with 7 bases left in between. CDR3 length: 13 residues. The CDR3 nucleotides read TGTGCCAGCAGTTTAAGGGGCGCCTACGAGCAGTACTTC. Encoded protein: CASSLRGAYEQYF.

This clone was observed a few times. CDR3 protein: CASTWGAATNEKLFF. In DNA, the CDR3 is TGTGCCAGCACCTGGGGGGCTGCAACTAATGAAAAACTGTTTTTT. This rearrangement joins TRBV7-9 to TRBJ1-4; TRBD1 might be the D (6 bases). The V gene lost 7 bases and the J gene lost 0 bases, with 12 bases spanning the gap. Germline loops: CDR1 SEHNR, CDR2 FQNEAQ (reference sequence). CDR3 length: 15 amino acids.

The chain combines TRBV2 with TRBJ2-1, with no clear D. V lost 0 bases to trimming and J lost 4 bases, with 13 bases between them. The germline V gene encodes CDR1 SNHLY and CDR2 FYNNEI. The CDR3 is 16 amino acids. This CDR3 reads CASSEALRLEYNEQFF. CDR3 coding DNA: TGTGCCAGCAGTGAAGCGCTTCGGCTTGAATACAATGAGCAGTTCTTC.

The chain uses TRBV7-6 and TRBJ1-4; possible D gene TRBD1, 6 bases. CDR3 length equals 16 residues. Germline V gives CDR1 SGHVS, CDR2 FNYEAQ. Trimming pared 5 bases from V and 0 bases from J, leaving 13 bases between. The CDR3 DNA is TGTGCCAGCAGCGCAGTACAGGGAGCAACTAATGAAAAACTGTTTTTT. Encoded protein: CASSAVQGATNEKLFF. The full variable domain, completed using reference TRBV7-6 and TRBJ1-4, is GAGVSQSPRYKVTKRGQDVALRCDPISGHVSLYWYRQALGQGPEFLTYFNYEAQQDKSGLPNDRFSAERPEGSISTLTIQRTEQRDSAMYRCASSAVQGATNEKLFFGSGTQLSVL.

The genes are TRBV5-1 and TRBJ1-1; D possibly corresponds to TRBD1 (6 bases). The CDR3 has 15 amino acids. Trimming left V 7 bases short and J 4 bases short, with 20 bases between. In germline, CDR1 is SGHRS, CDR2 YFSETQ. CDR3 in DNA: TGCGCCAGCGGTGGGGGGGCGGTGGAGGGCACTGAAGCTTTCTTT. Translated, it gives CASGGGAVEGTEAFF.

V gene TRBV15 combines with J gene TRBJ2-7, with D possibly TRBD1 on 6 matching bases. The CDR3 is made up of 15 amino acids. V dropped 6 bases and J dropped 2 bases, with 17 bases sitting between them. Germline loops: CDR1 LNHNV, CDR2 YYDKDF (reference sequence). In nucleotides, the CDR3 is TGTGCCACCAGAGCCGGGACAACGTCAACCTACGAGCAGTACTTC. Translating gives CATRAGTTSTYEQYF.

The CDR3 DNA reads as TGTGCCAGCAGCCCGGGACTAGCGGGACCGGGTGAGCAGTTCTTC. It codes for CASSPGLAGPGEQFF. The V and J genes are TRBV7-3 and TRBJ2-1; 13 bases are shared with TRBD2. V dropped 5 bases and J dropped 9; count of bases not matched to a gene: 7. Germline CDR1 is SGHTA and CDR2 is FQGTGA. The CDR3 covers 15 residues.

Only a few counts were recorded for this clone. The chain links TRBV14 to TRBJ1-2, with 7 bases lining up with TRBD1. CDR3 size: 14 residues. From germline, CDR1 is SGHDN and CDR2 FVKESK. V was pared by 1 base and J by 5 bases, with 4 bases of the junction left unmatched. CDR3: CASSQGTGPYGYTF. CDR3 nucleotides: TGTGCCAGCAGCCAAGGGACAGGCCCTTATGGCTACACCTTC.

The J gene is TRBJ2-7, the V gene TRBV5-1; 9 bases align to TRBD1. Losses at the gene ends were 7 bases for V and 3 bases for J; bases not matched to a gene: 11. The CDR3 sequence is 15 residues long. The germline V gene encodes CDR1 SGHRS and CDR2 YFSETQ. CDR3 bases: TGCGCCAGCGGGCCGCAGGGACAGGGCAACTACGAGCAGTACTTC. Its protein is CASGPQGQGNYEQYF.

V usage is TRBV28 and J usage is TRBJ1-2; tentative D call: TRBD1 (5 bases). The CDR3 has 13 amino acids. From germline, CDR1 is MDHEN and CDR2 SYDVKM. Trimming stripped 5 bases from V and 5 bases from J, with 12 bases between. The CDR3 coding sequence is TGTGCCAGCAGTGAACCCTCAGGGTATGGCTACACCTTC. Residues: CASSEPSGYGYTF.

V is TRBV9 and J is TRBJ2-5; tentatively, D is TRBD1 (7 bases). The CDR3 is 17 residues long. The germline CDR1 and CDR2 sequences are SGDLS and YYNGEE. V gave up 0 bases and J gave up 1 base, with 16 bases separating them. The CDR3, as DNA: TGTGCCAGCAGCGTAGGGGCGGCAGGGGGGACCCAAGAGACCCAGTACTTC. As protein: CASSVGAAGGTQETQYF.

The rearrangement joins TRBV7-2 to TRBJ2-5; D gene uncertain. V lost 5 bases, J lost 3 bases, and 13 bases lay in between. Germline CDR1 is SGHTA and CDR2 is FQGNSA. The CDR3 has 14 residues. The CDR3 protein is CASSPRRTEETQYF. The CDR3 region has the DNA TGTGCCAGCAGCCCCAGGCGGACGGAAGAGACCCAGTACTTC.

In nucleotides, the CDR3 is TGTGCCAGCAGCCGAGCCAGGGGTAACACCATATATTTT. Protein sequence: CASSRARGNTIYF. This sequence joins TRBV9 and TRBJ1-3; a possible D gene is TRBD1 (6 bases). CDR1 is SGDLS and CDR2 is YYNGEE in the germline V gene. V lost 4 bases, J lost 7 bases, and 12 bases lay in between. This CDR3 comprises 13 residues.

V is TRBV29-1 and J is TRBJ2-7; 9 bases line up with TRBD1. The V and J ends lost 7 bases and 5 bases, in that order; junction bases with no gene match: 6. The CDR3 consists of 12 residues. From germline, CDR1 is SQVTM and CDR2 ANQGSEA. CDR3 sequence reads: CSGGTGIHEQYF. The CDR3 DNA follows: TGCAGCGGCGGGACAGGGATTCACGAGCAGTACTTC.

The chain combines TRBV6-6 with TRBJ2-1; D is ambiguous. V was clipped by 4 bases and J by 6 bases, with 13 bases between them. Germline V gives CDR1 MNHNY, CDR2 SVGAGI (reference sequence). CDR3 length: 14 residues. The CDR3 DNA follows: TGTGCCAGCAGTTCCCTAGGGCCAACCAATGAGCAGTTCTTC. Its protein is CASSSLGPTNEQFF.

J is TRBJ1-4 and V is TRBV30; no reliable D call. V lost 2 bases to trimming and J lost 1 base, with 5 bases between them. This CDR3 is built from 13 residues. Germline CDR1 reads GTSNPN; CDR2 reads SVGIG (reference sequence). CDR3 nucleotides: TGTGCCTGGAGTAGTTTAACTAATGAAAAACTGTTTTTT. It codes for CAWSSLTNEKLFF.

By share, this clone ranks as medium-sized (0.01 to 0.1%). The V and J genes are TRBV27 and TRBJ1-5; unclear D gene. Trimming left V 2 bases short and J 4 bases short, with 6 bases between. CDR3 length equals 13 residues. Looked up from germline, CDR1 is MNHEY and CDR2 is SMNVEV (reference sequence). This CDR3 reads CASSLRENQPQHF. For the CDR3, the DNA is TGTGCCAGCAGTTTACGCGAAAATCAGCCCCAGCATTTT.